This TCR beta chain is drawn from a study of shared clonotypes between healthy human individuals. Overall study findings and caveats: Roughly 5% of naive CD4 clonotypes were common to a few donors.

The donors, all of them Caucasian adults, lived in Nashville, Tennessee. This clone is a singleton in its sample. Its antigen is unknown. The method was immunoSEQ multiplex PCR; TCRdb's version includes in-frame clones alone and lacks a portion of them. The data hold 650,000 to 700,000 clones, with less than 95% observed a single time. The germline gives CDR1 MNHNY, CDR2 SVGAGI (reference sequence). The trim removed 6 bases at V and 5 bases at J, leaving 9 bases unmatched. The CDR3 runs 15 residues. This rearrangement joins TRBV6-6 to TRBJ2-5, with TRBD1 matching 10 bases. The TCR comes from a man younger than 35 in good health. Some clones in this sample may be carry-over from other donors' samples. The sample taken for sequencing was memory CD8+ T cells from PBMCs. The subset was: CD45RO+ cells pooled with CCR7-negative TemRA cells. The CDR3 region is CASSTLGTGEETQYF. The CDR3 DNA reads as TGTGCCAGCAGCACCCTGGGGACAGGGGAGGAGACCCAGTACTTC.